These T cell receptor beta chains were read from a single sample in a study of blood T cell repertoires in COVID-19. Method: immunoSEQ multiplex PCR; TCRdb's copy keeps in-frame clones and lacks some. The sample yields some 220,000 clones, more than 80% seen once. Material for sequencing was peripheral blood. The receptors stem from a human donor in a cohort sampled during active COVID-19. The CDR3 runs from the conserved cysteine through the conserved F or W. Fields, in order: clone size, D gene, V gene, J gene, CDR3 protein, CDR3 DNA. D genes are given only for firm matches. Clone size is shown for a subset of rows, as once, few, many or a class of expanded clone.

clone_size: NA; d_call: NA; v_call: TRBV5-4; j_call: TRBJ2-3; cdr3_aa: CASSLAEGGTQYF; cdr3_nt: TGTGCCAGCAGCTTGGCCGAAGGAGGTACGCAGTATTTT
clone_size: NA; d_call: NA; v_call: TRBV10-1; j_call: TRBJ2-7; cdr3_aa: CASSVGSSYEQYF; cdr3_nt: TGCGCCAGCAGTGTGGGCAGTTCCTACGAGCAGTACTTC
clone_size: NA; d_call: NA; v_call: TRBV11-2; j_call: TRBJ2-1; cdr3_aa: CASSLDRASFNEQFF; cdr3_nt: TGTGCCAGCAGCTTAGATCGGGCTAGCTTCAATGAGCAGTTCTTC
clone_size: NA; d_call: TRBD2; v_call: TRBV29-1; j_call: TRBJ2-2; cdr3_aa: CSAGGGRAETGELFF; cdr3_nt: TGCAGCGCCGGAGGCGGGAGGGCCGAGACCGGGGAGCTGTTTTTT
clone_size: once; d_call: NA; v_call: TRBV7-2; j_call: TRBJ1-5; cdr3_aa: CASSNRADSNQPQHF; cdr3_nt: TGTGCCAGCAGCAATCGCGCGGATAGCAATCAGCCCCAGCATTTT
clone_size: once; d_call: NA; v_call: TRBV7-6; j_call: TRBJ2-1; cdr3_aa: CASSSEAASSYNEQFF; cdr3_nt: TGTGCCAGCAGCTCTGAAGCGGCAAGCTCCTACAATGAGCAGTTCTTC
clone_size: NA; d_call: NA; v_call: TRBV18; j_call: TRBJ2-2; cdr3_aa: CASSSRRKTENTGELFF; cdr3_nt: TGTGCCAGCTCCTCTCGCCGAAAGACAGAGAACACCGGGGAGCTGTTTTTT
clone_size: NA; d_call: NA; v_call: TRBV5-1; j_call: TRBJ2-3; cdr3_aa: CASSRGEDTDTQYF; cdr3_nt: TGCGCCAGCAGCAGGGGTGAGGACACAGATACGCAGTATTTT
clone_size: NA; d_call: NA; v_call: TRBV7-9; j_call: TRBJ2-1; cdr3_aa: CASSLDLYNEQFF; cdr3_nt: TGTGCCAGCAGTTTGGACTTATACAATGAGCAGTTCTTC
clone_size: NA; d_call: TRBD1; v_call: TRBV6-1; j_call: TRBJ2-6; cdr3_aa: CASSEGGTGASGANVLTF; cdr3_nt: TGTGCCAGCAGTGAAGGGGGGACAGGGGCATCTGGGGCCAACGTCCTGACTTTC